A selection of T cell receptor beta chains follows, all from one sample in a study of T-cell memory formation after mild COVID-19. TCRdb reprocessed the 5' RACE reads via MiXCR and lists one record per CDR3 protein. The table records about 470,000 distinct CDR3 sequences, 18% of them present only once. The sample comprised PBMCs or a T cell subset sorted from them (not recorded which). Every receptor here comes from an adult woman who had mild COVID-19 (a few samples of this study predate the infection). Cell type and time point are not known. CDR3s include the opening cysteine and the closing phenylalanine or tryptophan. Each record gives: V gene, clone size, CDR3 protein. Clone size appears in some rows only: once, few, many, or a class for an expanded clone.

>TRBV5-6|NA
CASSLFTTEAFF
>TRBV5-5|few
CASSLSGRGTDTQYF
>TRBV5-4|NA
CASSLGATHSEKLFF
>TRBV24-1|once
CATSDYGAVTDTQYF
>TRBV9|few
CASSVLRGPYNEQFF
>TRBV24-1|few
CATSDSQGDTIYF
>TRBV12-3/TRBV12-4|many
CASSPLWDNEQFF
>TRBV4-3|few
CASSQDASGPSTDTQYF
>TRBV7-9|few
CASSLGGLANEQFF
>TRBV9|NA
CASSVGGLAEQETQYF
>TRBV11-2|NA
CASSTPGNTIYF
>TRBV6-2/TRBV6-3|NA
CASIKDRGNNQPQHF
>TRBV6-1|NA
CASTDHFSGLYNGQFF
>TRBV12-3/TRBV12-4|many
CASSLRQGGEKLFF
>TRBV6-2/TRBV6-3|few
CASRYSGIETQYF
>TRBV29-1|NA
CCGTSGGYNEQFF
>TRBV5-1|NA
CASSLDPRAEQYF
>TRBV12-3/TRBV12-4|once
CASSLAGDLPYGYTF
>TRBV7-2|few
CASRAGLRDRVVEQYF
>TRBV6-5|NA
CASSPPGDNEKLFF
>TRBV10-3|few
CAISAGRAQSKNEQFF
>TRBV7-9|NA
CASLKGDRATGELFF
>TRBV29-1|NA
CSAESGSSYNEQFF
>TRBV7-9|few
CASSLGTGVPNEKLFF
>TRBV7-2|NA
CASSFGQGFHEQFF
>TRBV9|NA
CASSVQAGNVYEQYF
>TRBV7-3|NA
CASSEFGLAGDTDTQYF
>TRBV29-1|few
CSVEAGNPEAFF
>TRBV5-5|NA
CASSLGDGTGAGNQPQHF
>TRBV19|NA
CASRGIAGSYNEQFF
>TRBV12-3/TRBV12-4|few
CAIGAAESAGIQETQYF
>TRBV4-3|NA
CASSQELASFSGANVLTF
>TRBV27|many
CASDPRGGASEQFF
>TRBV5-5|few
CASSLTAGSSYEQYF
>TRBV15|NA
CATSLRRVYEQYF
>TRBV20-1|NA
CSASGWAGTENTEAFF
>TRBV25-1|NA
CASSEFGRTDTQYF
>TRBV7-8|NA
CASSEDTAYGYTF
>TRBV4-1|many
CASSQGGSQETQYF
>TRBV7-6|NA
CASSLTSGGLNGELFF
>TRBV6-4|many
CASSDFLGSTEAFF
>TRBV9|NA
CASSDQTGIDTEAFF
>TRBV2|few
CASSRGQAGEQFF
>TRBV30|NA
CAWREGLAKNIQYF
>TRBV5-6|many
CASSVTVNTEAFF
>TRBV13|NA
CASSLGSHHHEQFF
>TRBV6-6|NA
CASSYSAPAGPSYEQYF
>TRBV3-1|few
CASSQVSEQYF
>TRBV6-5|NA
CASCEGGSYGYTF
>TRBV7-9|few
CASSDLTGAGTEAFF
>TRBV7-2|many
CASSLQADRHEQYF
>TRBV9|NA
CASSDGQDPTPPYYEQYF
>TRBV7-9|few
CASHGGRPADTQYF
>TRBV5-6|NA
CASSPDRVVETQYF
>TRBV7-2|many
CASSLEVGEQYF
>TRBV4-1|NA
CASSQPGQVKNYGYTF
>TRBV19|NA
CASSIRLAGGGRTKNIQYF
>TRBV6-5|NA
CASSARQGDGELFF
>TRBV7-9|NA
CASSLALSASGSYEQYF
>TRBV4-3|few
CASSQGTGTTYEQYF